These T cell receptor beta chains were read from a single sample in a study of cytomegalovirus exposure and HLA in healthy donors. Method: immunoSEQ multiplex PCR; TCRdb's copy keeps in-frame clones and lacks some. The sample includes about 200,000 clones, about 84% of them seen just once. Sequencing was done on a sample of PBMCs. The receptors stem from a woman aged 25-40 years in good health and CMV-seropositive. Both conserved end residues are part of each CDR3. A D gene is named only where the DNA matches it firmly. Only some rows state a clone size, as once, few, many or a class for expanded clones.

V gene	J gene	D gene	clone size	CDR3 protein	CDR3 DNA
TRBV30	TRBJ2-1	TRBD2	few	CAWSGGGQFF	TGTGCCTGGAGCGGGGGGGGGCAGTTCTTC
TRBV14	TRBJ2-3	TRBD2	NA	CASSQGERGSTDTQYF	TGTGCCAGCAGCCAGGGAGAGCGGGGTAGCACAGATACGCAGTATTTT
TRBV11-3	TRBJ2-1	TRBD1	NA	CASSSSGTGLYNEQFF	TGTGCCAGCAGCAGTTCCGGGACAGGGCTCTACAATGAGCAGTTCTTC
TRBV4-1	TRBJ2-3	NA	NA	CASSQLGQFTDTQYF	TGCGCCAGCAGCCAACTCGGACAGTTCACAGATACGCAGTATTTT
TRBV11-3	TRBJ1-2	TRBD1	NA	CASSLNEGTGRLGGYTF	TGTGCCAGCAGCTTAAATGAGGGGACAGGGAGGCTCGGTGGCTACACCTTC
TRBV29-1	TRBJ1-2	NA	few	CSVARVGYGYTF	TGCAGCGTTGCCAGGGTTGGGTATGGCTACACCTTC
TRBV7-2	TRBJ1-5	TRBD1	NA	CASSPDRGEGNQPQHF	TGTGCCAGCAGCCCAGACAGGGGAGAAGGCAATCAGCCCCAGCATTTT
TRBV5-1	TRBJ1-6	NA	few	CASSLRSDYNSPLHF	TGCGCCAGCAGCTTGAGAAGCGACTATAATTCACCCCTCCACTTT
TRBV6-1	TRBJ1-6	NA	NA	CASSRIDSNSPLHF	TGTGCCAGCAGTCGCATTGACAGTAATTCACCCCTCCACTTT
TRBV4-3	TRBJ2-1	TRBD2	NA	CASSQARAGDEQFF	TGCGCCAGCAGCCAAGCTAGAGCGGGAGATGAGCAGTTCTTC
TRBV10-1	TRBJ2-5	NA	NA	CASSGSGRDRETQYF	TGCGCCAGCAGTGGTTCAGGCAGGGATCGGGAGACCCAGTACTTC
TRBV30	TRBJ1-1	TRBD1	NA	CAWKQGGYTEAFF	TGTGCCTGGAAACAGGGGGGGTACACTGAAGCTTTCTTT
TRBV29-1	TRBJ1-2	NA	NA	CGEGGRGYTF	TGCGGAGAGGGGGGGCGCGGCTACACCTTC
TRBV28	TRBJ2-7	NA	NA	CASSSGDSYEQYF	TGTGCCAGCAGTTCGGGAGATTCCTACGAGCAGTACTTC
TRBV18	TRBJ2-7	NA	NA	CASSLSRVSSYEQYF	TGTGCCAGCTCACTATCCAGGGTAAGCTCCTACGAGCAGTACTTC
TRBV15	TRBJ2-3	NA	once	CATSREVWLQSTDTQYF	TGTGCCACCAGCAGAGAAGTTTGGCTCCAAAGCACAGATACGCAGTATTTT
TRBV7-6	TRBJ1-1	TRBD1	NA	CASSLGTGATREAFF	TGTGCCAGCAGCTTAGGGACAGGGGCTACACGGGAAGCTTTCTTT
TRBV19	TRBJ1-3	NA	NA	CASSDQGTQRRNTIYF	TGTGCCAGTAGTGATCAGGGGACGCAAAGGCGAAACACCATATATTTT
TRBV10-1	TRBJ2-5	TRBD1	NA	CASSDTTGLETQYF	TGCGCCAGCAGTGATACGACAGGGTTAGAGACCCAGTACTTC
TRBV27	TRBJ2-2	TRBD1	NA	CASGVGTGVGGELFF	TGTGCCAGCGGGGTTGGGACAGGGGTTGGCGGGGAGCTGTTTTTT
TRBV7-2	TRBJ2-1	TRBD2	NA	CASSSGTSGGANEQFF	TGTGCCAGCAGCTCTGGGACTAGCGGGGGGGCGAATGAGCAGTTCTTC
TRBV7-2	TRBJ2-1	TRBD1	few	CASSKDRGRNEQFF	TGTGCCAGCAGCAAGGACAGGGGGCGCAATGAGCAGTTCTTC
TRBV4-3	TRBJ2-2	TRBD1	NA	CASSQDRDRVLTGELFF	TGCGCCAGCAGCCAAGATAGAGACAGGGTTTTAACCGGGGAGCTGTTTTTT
TRBV10-3	TRBJ2-7	TRBD1	NA	CAIKAGGSYEQYF	TGTGCCATCAAAGCAGGGGGATCGTACGAGCAGTACTTC
TRBV2	TRBJ2-1	TRBD2	NA	CASSLGEGWSYNEQFF	TGTGCCAGCAGTTTAGGGGAGGGGTGGTCCTACAATGAGCAGTTCTTC
TRBV5-1	TRBJ1-2	TRBD1	NA	CASSPGQGGQGYTF	TGCGCCAGCAGCCCCGGACAGGGAGGTCAAGGCTACACCTTC
TRBV28	TRBJ1-2	TRBD1	NA	CASQDRSYGYTF	TGTGCCAGCCAGGACAGGAGCTATGGCTACACCTTC
TRBV28	TRBJ2-2	TRBD2	NA	CASSLVWSAGGTGELFF	TGTGCCAGCAGTTTGGTATGGTCAGCGGGGGGCACCGGGGAGCTGTTTTTT
TRBV27	TRBJ2-1	NA	NA	CASSLLTGIRSNEQFF	TGTGCCAGCAGTTTATTAACGGGGATCAGAAGTAATGAGCAGTTCTTC
TRBV2	TRBJ2-1	NA	NA	CASKEGGSSYNEQFF	TGTGCCAGCAAGGAGGGCGGTAGCTCCTACAATGAGCAGTTCTTC
TRBV7-8	TRBJ1-1	TRBD1	NA	CASSTRQGWTEAFF	TGTGCCAGCAGCACTCGACAGGGGTGGACTGAAGCTTTCTTT
TRBV7-9	TRBJ2-7	NA	NA	CASSRLKGVYEQYF	TGTGCCAGCAGCCGCCTGAAGGGGGTCTACGAGCAGTACTTC
TRBV7-9	TRBJ2-3	NA	NA	CASSPNLDTQYF	TGTGCCAGCAGCCCAAACTTAGATACGCAGTATTTT
TRBV4-3	TRBJ1-4	NA	NA	CASSQEGRASEKLFF	TGCGCCAGCAGCCAAGAAGGGCGGGCGAGTGAAAAACTGTTTTTT
TRBV15	TRBJ2-5	TRBD1	NA	CATGLFDRAQETQYF	TGTGCCACAGGCCTATTCGACAGGGCCCAAGAGACCCAGTACTTC
TRBV7-2	TRBJ2-7	TRBD2	NA	CASSTSGTQGEQYF	TGTGCCAGCAGCACCAGCGGGACGCAGGGCGAGCAGTACTTC
TRBV7-2	TRBJ2-7	NA	NA	CASSLATGIYEQYF	TGTGCCAGCAGCTTAGCTACAGGGATCTACGAGCAGTACTTC
TRBV9	TRBJ2-3	NA	NA	CASSVGSPREGDTQYF	TGTGCCAGCAGCGTAGGATCCCCCCGTGAGGGAGATACGCAGTATTTT
TRBV10-3	TRBJ2-2	TRBD2	NA	CAISESGGVWNTGELFF	TGTGCCATCAGTGAGTCGGGAGGGGTGTGGAACACCGGGGAGCTGTTTTTT
TRBV4-3	TRBJ2-7	NA	NA	CASSQVLARDISSYEQYF	TGCGCCAGCAGCCAGGTGTTGGCCCGGGACATCTCATCCTACGAGCAGTACTTC
TRBV5-1	TRBJ2-1	TRBD2	NA	CASLSGRASDEQFF	TGCGCCAGTCTTAGCGGGAGGGCCTCGGATGAGCAGTTCTTC
TRBV7-2	TRBJ2-7	TRBD2	NA	CASSLGVSAGGFNEQYF	TGTGCCAGCAGCTTAGGGGTGTCGGCGGGAGGGTTCAACGAGCAGTACTTC